These 23 T cell receptor beta chains came from one sample sequenced in a study of blood T cell repertoires in COVID-19. This table comes from immunoSEQ multiplex PCR, and its TCRdb copy is limited to in-frame clones, with some not included. Of 19,000 or so clones listed, about 88% are singletons. The sequencing sample was made of peripheral blood. The receptors here all came from a man aged 35-49 years with active COVID-19.

This chain connects TRBV27 to TRBJ2-1, with TRBD1 matching 9 bases. The CDR3 is 16 residues long. The V segment lost 4 bases and the J segment 7 bases; nucleotides outside the gene matches: 11. Germline V gives CDR1 MNHEY, CDR2 SMNVEV (reference sequence). DNA for the CDR3: TGTGCCAGCAGTTACCACCCCGGGACAGGGCGAAATGAGCAGTTCTTC. It codes for CASSYHPGTGRNEQFF.

CDR3 DNA sequence: TGTGCCAGCAGTTACGGGAGCGGACAGGCGTCCTACAATGAGCAGTTCTTC. Its protein product is CASSYGSGQASYNEQFF. V usage is TRBV6-2 or TRBV6-3 and J usage is TRBJ2-1; TRBD1 matches at 7 bases. The J segment lost 1 base and the V segment lost 2 bases, leaving 8 bases of the junction unmatched. The CDR3 contains 17 residues. CDR1 is MNHEY and CDR2 is SVGEGT in the germline V gene.

The J gene is TRBJ2-5, the V gene TRBV19, with a weak D call TRBD2 (5 bases). Trimming removed 1 base at V and 5 bases at J, with 8 bases between. CDR1 and CDR2 from the germline V gene are LNHDA and SQIVND (reference sequence). This CDR3 has 13 residues. The CDR3 reads CASSIAGLETQYF. CDR3 sequence (DNA): TGTGCCAGTAGTATAGCGGGATTGGAGACCCAGTACTTC.

The chain joins TRBV7-9 to TRBJ2-1, with TRBD2 matching over 7 bases. CDR1 and CDR2 (germline): SEHNR, FQNEAQ (reference sequence). The length of the CDR3 is 16 residues. Trimming cost V 2 bases and J 3 bases; bases outside gene matches: 7. The CDR3 reads CASSLRGLGGYNEQFF. Here the CDR3 DNA reads TGTGCCAGCAGCTTACGTGGACTAGGAGGCTACAATGAGCAGTTCTTC.

The DNA for the CDR3 is TGCGCCAGCAGCCAGACGGCCGGGGGGAGCTACGAGCAGTACTTC. Translated, it gives CASSQTAGGSYEQYF. The V call is TRBV4-3, the J call TRBJ2-7; 7 nucleotides match TRBD2. V was clipped by 3 bases and J by 3 bases; unmatched bases: 8. Germline V gene sequence: CDR1 LGHNA, CDR2 YSLEER. CDR3 length: 15 amino acids.

V and J are TRBV4-2 and TRBJ2-5; 8 bases are shared with TRBD2. The CDR3 covers 18 residues. CDR1 and CDR2 (germline): LGHNA, YNFKEQ. Trimming removed 1 base from V and 5 bases from J; junction bases left unmatched: 15. The CDR3 here is CASSQAGLAFSAGETQYF. Written as DNA, the CDR3 is TGTGCCAGCAGCCAAGCCGGACTAGCCTTCAGCGCGGGGGAGACCCAGTACTTC.

V usage is TRBV5-6 and J usage is TRBJ2-1; possible D gene TRBD1, 5 bases. Deletions cut 3 bases from V and 0 bases from J, with 22 bases between. Germline V gives CDR1 SGHDT, CDR2 YYEEEE. The CDR3 totals 19 residues. The CDR3 spells CASSSSWGRGMSSYNEQFF. The CDR3 DNA is TGTGCCAGCAGCTCAAGTTGGGGCCGCGGCATGAGCTCCTACAATGAGCAGTTCTTC.

The chain employs TRBV7-2 and TRBJ2-2; TRBD2 matches 8 bases. V gave up 5 bases and J gave up 5 bases; unmatched junction bases: 10. The CDR3 extends over 16 amino acids. From germline, CDR1 is SGHTA and CDR2 FQGNSA. The CDR3 here is CASSERSGGRTGELFF. The CDR3, as DNA: TGTGCCAGCAGCGAAAGATCGGGAGGGAGAACCGGGGAGCTGTTTTTT. Full variable domain (remainder filled in from reference TRBV7-2 and TRBJ2-2): GAGVSQSPSNKVTEKGKDVELRCDPISGHTALYWYRQSLGQGLEFLIYFQGNSAPDKSGLPSDRFSAERTGGSVSTLTIQRTQQEDSAVYLCASSERSGGRTGELFFGEGSRLTVL.

The rearrangement uses TRBV10-1 and TRBJ2-1; no definite D call. The V end was cut by 4 bases, the J end by 0 bases, with 7 bases between. CDR1 WNHNN and CDR2 SYGVQD come from the germline V gene (reference sequence). CDR3 length equals 14 residues. CDR3 in DNA: TGCGCCAGCAGTGCAAGGAGCTCCTACAATGAGCAGTTCTTC. Translated: CASSARSSYNEQFF.

The chain employs TRBV10-3 and TRBJ1-2, with D possibly being TRBD1 (5 bases). There are 14 residues in the CDR3. Germline CDR1 is ENHRY and CDR2 is SYGVKD. V lost 10 bases to trimming and J lost 3 bases, with 18 bases between them. In DNA, the CDR3 is TGTGCCACTCTGGCAGGGCGGGGGGACTATGGCTACACCTTC. Its protein is CATLAGRGDYGYTF.

This sequence joins TRBV5-5 and TRBJ2-5; possibly TRBD2 for D (6 bases). CDR1 and CDR2 (germline): SGHKS, YYEKEE (reference sequence). The CDR3 is made up of 16 amino acids. Trimming removed 0 bases at V and 4 bases at J, with 16 bases between. The chain's CDR3 is CASSLDFGRRGETQYF. The CDR3 DNA reads TGTGCCAGCAGCTTGGATTTTGGACGGAGGGGAGAGACCCAGTACTTC. Drawing the rest from reference TRBV5-5 and TRBJ2-5, the complete variable domain is DAGVTQSPTHLIKTRGQQVTLRCSPISGHKSVSWYQQVLGQGPQFIFQYYEKEERGRGNFPDRFSARQFPNYSSELNVNALLLGDSALYLCASSLDFGRRGETQYFGPGTRLLVL.

The chain uses TRBV7-8 and TRBJ1-5; 9 bases match TRBD1. The J segment lost 0 bases and the V segment lost 6 bases, leaving 9 bases of the junction unmatched. The CDR3 spans 17 residues. CDR1 and CDR2 (germline): SGHVS, FQNEAQ. The CDR3 protein is CASRGTGRKYSNQPQHF. The CDR3 nucleotides read TGTGCCAGCAGAGGGACAGGGAGGAAATATAGCAATCAGCCCCAGCATTTT.

The rearrangement joins TRBV7-2 to TRBJ2-7; the D gene is possibly TRBD2 (6 bases). Germline V gene sequence: CDR1 SGHTA, CDR2 FQGNSA. The V end was cut by 2 bases, the J end by 2 bases, with 13 bases between. The CDR3 contains 15 residues. The CDR3 nucleotides read TGTGCCAGCAGCTTAAGCCCGGGAGACCCCTACGAGCAGTACTTC. Its protein is CASSLSPGDPYEQYF. The variable domain in full, with the rest retrieved from reference TRBV7-2 and TRBJ2-7, is GAGVSQSPSNKVTEKGKDVELRCDPISGHTALYWYRQSLGQGLEFLIYFQGNSAPDKSGLPSDRFSAERTGGSVSTLTIQRTQQEDSAVYLCASSLSPGDPYEQYFGPGTRLTVT.

The chain carries TRBV24-1 and TRBJ2-5, with D unclear. Trimming stripped 2 bases from V and 5 bases from J, with 11 bases between. The CDR3 spans 14 residues. Germline V gene data show CDR1 as KGHDR and CDR2 as SFDVKD. DNA of the CDR3: TGTGCCACCAGTGATTCTTGGCAACCGGAGACCCAGTACTTC. It yields the protein CATSDSWQPETQYF.

This chain uses TRBV6-5 with TRBJ2-4; the match to TRBD1 covers 10 bases. In germline, CDR1 is MNHEY, CDR2 SVGAGI. J was trimmed by 7 bases and V by 8 bases; bases with no gene match: 5. The CDR3 spans 13 residues. CDR3 protein: CASGQGGFNIQYF. The DNA for the CDR3 is TGTGCCAGCGGACAGGGGGGATTCAACATTCAGTACTTC.

This chain uses TRBV27 with TRBJ1-6, with a weak D call TRBD1 (6 bases). Per germline, CDR1 MNHEY and CDR2 SMNVEV (reference sequence). CDR3 length equals 16 residues. Trimming pared 6 bases from V and 2 bases from J, leaving 14 bases between. The CDR3 region has the DNA TGTGCCAGCAGCGCCTCAGGGGACCCCTATAATTCACCCCTCCACTTT. It encodes CASSASGDPYNSPLHF.

The CDR3 here is CASIPAPGWGDEQFF. Here the CDR3 DNA reads TGTGCCAGCATTCCTGCCCCGGGATGGGGGGATGAGCAGTTCTTC. The rearrangement joins TRBV2 to TRBJ2-1; D is possibly TRBD2 (6 bases). Between the trimmed V and J ends, which lost 7 bases and 8 bases, there was a span of 21 bases. The CDR3 has 15 amino acids. Germline V lookup: CDR1 SNHLY, CDR2 FYNNEI.

The chain carries TRBV5-8 and TRBJ2-3; D gene ambiguous. Germline-derived CDR1 and CDR2 are SGHTS and YDEGEE. Trimming removed 6 bases at V and 0 bases at J, with 14 bases between. The CDR3 totals 15 residues. The CDR3 coding sequence is TGTGCCAGCAATTTCCAGATATCTAGCACAGATACGCAGTATTTT. Translation gives CASNFQISSTDTQYF.

This clone was found once. V usage is TRBV21-1 and J usage is TRBJ2-1; the table's D call of TRBD2 was not tested on the DNA. TRBV21-1 counts as a pseudogene. This CDR3 contains 13 residues. The CDR3 DNA reads TGTGCCAGCAGCTTACCCGGGGTGAATGAGCAGTTCTTC. Translation gives CASSLPGVNEQFF.

This chain joins TRBV5-6 and TRBJ1-1, with D possibly matching TRBD1 (5 bases). The germline CDR1 and CDR2 sequences are SGHDT and YYEEEE. The CDR3 contains 13 residues. V was pared by 3 bases and J by 5 bases, with 11 bases between. The CDR3 coding sequence is TGTGCCAGCAGCTCGGGGGGGTATACTGAAGCTTTCTTT. It is translated as CASSSGGYTEAFF.

The rearrangement joins TRBV2 to TRBJ1-5; D may be TRBD1 (5 bases). The CDR3 is made up of 13 amino acids. Looked up from germline, CDR1 is SNHLY and CDR2 is FYNNEI. The ends were cut back, 5 bases at V and 6 bases at J, with 11 bases in the middle. The CDR3 DNA reads as TGTGCCAGCAGTTCCCAGGGTGCTCAGCCCCAGCATTTT. It translates to CASSSQGAQPQHF.

J is TRBJ1-1 and V is TRBV7-9; 11 bases line up with TRBD1. V shed 5 bases and J 4 bases; nucleotides not matched to a gene: 9. The germline gives CDR1 SEHNR, CDR2 FQNEAQ (reference sequence). This CDR3 is built from 16 residues. CDR3 nucleotides: TGTGCCAGCAGCCCACGAGGGGGACAGGGGGTCACTGAAGCTTTCTTT. Encoded protein: CASSPRGGQGVTEAFF.

This clone showed up just a few times. The rearrangement joins TRBV12-5 to TRBJ2-7, with D possibly matching TRBD2 (6 bases). Germline V gives CDR1 LGHNT, CDR2 FRNRAP. The CDR3 has 18 amino acids. Trimming shortened V by 1 base and J by 3 bases, and 22 bases separated the two germline ends. Here the CDR3 reads CASGLDRRAGTGDYEQYF. The CDR3 DNA is TGTGCTAGTGGTTTGGATAGGCGGGCCGGGACGGGAGACTACGAGCAGTACTTC.